Each of the 27 T cell receptor beta chains below was sequenced from the same sample in a study of blood T cells in healthy people across ages. A second PCR of 7 to 11 cycles used a sample-barcoded 5' primer and a J-beta primer mix. MiXCR was run by TCRdb on the 5' RACE reads, yielding one entry per CDR3 protein. Among 1.5 million to 1.8 million distinct CDR3 sequences, around 40% were seen once, and the ten largest hold 4%. Specimen: blood. Receptors originate from a woman between 18 and 29 years old in good health.

The genes are TRBV20-1 and TRBJ2-6; possible D gene TRBD2, 6 bases. The CDR3 runs to 17 residues. V lost 2 bases to trimming and J lost 1 base, with 15 bases between them. Germline-derived CDR1 and CDR2 are DFQATT and SNEGSKA (reference sequence). CDR3 sequence (DNA): TGCAGTGCTAGATGGGCTAGCGCTTTTTCTGGGGCCAACGTCCTGACTTTC. Protein: CSARWASAFSGANVLTF.

The gene calls are TRBV20-1 and TRBJ2-1; no clear D. The CDR3 totals 12 residues. Trimming cost V 3 bases and J 9 bases, with 12 bases left between them. Per the germline V gene, CDR1 is DFQATT and CDR2 is SNEGSKA (reference sequence). The CDR3 spells CSARDRLGEQFF. CDR3 in DNA: TGCAGTGCTAGGGACCGCTTAGGTGAGCAGTTCTTC.

V and J are TRBV19 and TRBJ1-5, with D unresolved. Germline CDR1 and CDR2: LNHDA and SQIVND (reference sequence). The CDR3 contains 13 residues. V was cut by 2 bases and J by 5 bases, with 7 bases left in between. The CDR3 DNA reads TGTGCCAGTAGTATACGAAGAGATCAGCCCCAGCATTTT. As protein: CASSIRRDQPQHF.

This rearrangement joins TRBV12-3 or TRBV12-4 to TRBJ1-6; 7 bases are a match to TRBD1. V lost 2 bases and J lost 6; bases outside the gene matches: 4. The CDR3 is 15 residues long. CDR3 sequence: CASSLSPGGNSPLHF. The DNA of the CDR3 is TGTGCCAGCAGTTTATCCCCAGGGGGTAATTCACCCCTCCACTTT.

This clonotype was counted between two and nine times. The CDR3, as DNA: TGTGCCAGCAGCTTAGCCCTTACGAGCGGGATCACAGATACGCAGTATTTT. Residues: CASSLALTSGITDTQYF. This chain joins TRBV7-2 and TRBJ2-3; 7 nucleotides align to TRBD2. Trimming took 0 bases from V and 2 from J; bases not matched to a gene: 8. The CDR3 spans 17 residues. Germline V gene data show CDR1 as SGHTA and CDR2 as FQGNSA.

V gene TRBV28 combines with J gene TRBJ2-7, with a weak D call TRBD1 (5 bases). V lost 1 base and J 2 bases, leaving 12 bases between the germline ends. Looked up from germline, CDR1 is MDHEN and CDR2 is SYDVKM. The CDR3 is made up of 15 amino acids. CDR3 DNA sequence: TGTGCCAGCAGTTTATTTGTCCAGGGAACCTACGAGCAGTACTTC. Translated, it gives CASSLFVQGTYEQYF.

The table lists this clonotype with a few counts. The genes are TRBV7-2 and TRBJ1-2; a weak D match, TRBD1 (5 bases). CDR3 length equals 15 residues. Germline assignment: CDR1 SGHTA and CDR2 FQGNSA. V was clipped by 1 base and J by 4 bases, with 13 bases between them. The DNA for the CDR3 is TGTGCCAGCAGCTTAGGGTCGGGACGCCTCTATGGCTACACCTTC. It yields the protein CASSLGSGRLYGYTF. The variable domain in full, with the rest retrieved from reference TRBV7-2 and TRBJ1-2, is GAGVSQSPSNKVTEKGKDVELRCDPISGHTALYWYRQSLGQGLEFLIYFQGNSAPDKSGLPSDRFSAERTGGSVSTLTIQRTQQEDSAVYLCASSLGSGRLYGYTFGSGTRLTVV.

The chain carries TRBV7-9 and TRBJ1-1; D may be TRBD1 (5 bases). Germline CDR1 and CDR2: SEHNR and FQNEAQ (reference sequence). Trimming pared 5 bases from V and 1 base from J, leaving 17 bases between. The CDR3 length is 16 residues. CDR3 sequence reads: CASSVTGLSSNTEAFF. The CDR3 nucleotides read TGTGCCAGCAGCGTCACAGGACTATCCTCGAACACTGAAGCTTTCTTT. The variable domain in full, with the rest retrieved from reference TRBV7-9 and TRBJ1-1, is DTGVSQNPRHKITKRGQNVTFRCDPISEHNRLYWYRQTLGQGPEFLTYFQNEAQLEKSRLLSDRFSAERPKGSFSTLEIQRTEQGDSAMYLCASSVTGLSSNTEAFFGQGTRLTVV.

The chain recombines TRBV3-1 with TRBJ2-2; no firm D call. Germline V gene data show CDR1 as LGHDT and CDR2 as YNNKEL (reference sequence). The ends were cut back, 4 bases at V and 6 bases at J, with 15 bases in the middle. The CDR3 is made up of 15 amino acids. DNA for the CDR3: TGTGCCAGCAGCCCCGGTGGGGATCTGGCCGGGGAGCTGTTTTTT. It codes for CASSPGGDLAGELFF.

This clonotype was found a few times. The gene calls are TRBV2 and TRBJ2-3, with D unresolved. Germline V gene lookup returns CDR1 SNHLY and CDR2 FYNNEI. Trimming shortened V by 2 bases and J by 3 bases, and 6 bases separated the two germline ends. The CDR3 spans 13 residues. The CDR3 sequence: CASSERVTDTQYF. The CDR3 DNA reads TGTGCCAGCAGTGAAAGGGTTACAGATACGCAGTATTTT.

This clonotype was counted only a few times. The V and J genes are TRBV7-9 and TRBJ2-3, with a weak D call TRBD2 (6 bases). Germline CDR1 and CDR2: SEHNR and FQNEAQ (reference sequence). The CDR3 extends over 15 amino acids. V was trimmed by 5 bases and J by 6 bases, leaving 18 bases between them. CDR3 sequence: CASSPWDGLSDTQYF. The CDR3 nucleotides are TGTGCCAGCAGCCCATGGGACGGACTATCGGATACGCAGTATTTT.

The rearrangement links TRBV28 to TRBJ2-1, with D perhaps TRBD2 (6 bases). This CDR3 region has 15 residues. Germline values: CDR1 MDHEN, CDR2 SYDVKM. Trimming took 3 bases from V and 2 from J, leaving 11 bases between them. The CDR3 here is CASSFPGETYNEQFF. CDR3 in DNA: TGTGCCAGCAGTTTTCCGGGAGAAACCTACAATGAGCAGTTCTTC.

This clonotype was counted only a few times. The chain carries TRBV25-1 and TRBJ1-2; D is uncertain. The CDR3 sequence is 13 residues long. Germline V gives CDR1 MGHDK, CDR2 SYGVNS. V lost 0 bases and J 2 bases, leaving 4 bases between the germline ends. In DNA form, the CDR3 reads TGTGCCAGCAGTGAATACAGGAACTATGGCTACACCTTC. Protein: CASSEYRNYGYTF.

This rearrangement joins TRBV7-2 to TRBJ2-5; perhaps TRBD2 as D (5 bases). The germline gives CDR1 SGHTA, CDR2 FQGNSA. The CDR3 runs to 15 residues. Trimming removed 5 bases from V and 11 bases from J, with 24 bases in between. CDR3 loop: CASSRPAAVVNEQYF. The CDR3 DNA reads TGTGCCAGCAGCCGCCCAGCGGCGGTGGTGAATGAGCAGTACTTC. Full variable domain (outside the CDR3, taken from reference TRBV7-2 and TRBJ2-5): GAGVSQSPSNKVTEKGKDVELRCDPISGHTALYWYRQSLGQGLEFLIYFQGNSAPDKSGLPSDRFSAERTGGSVSTLTIQRTQQEDSAVYLCASSRPAAVVNEQYFGPGTRLLVL.

This clonotype was recorded a few times. The chain employs TRBV25-1 and TRBJ2-1; D possibly corresponds to TRBD1 (5 bases). This CDR3 is built from 15 residues. Trimming shortened V by 3 bases and J by 9 bases, and 18 bases separated the two germline ends. CDR1 and CDR2 (germline): MGHDK, SYGVNS. CDR3 DNA: TGTGCCAGCAGTGACGGACAAATTCTACGCCCTGAGCAGTTCTTC. It specifies CASSDGQILRPEQFF. The complete variable domain, with remaining parts taken from reference TRBV25-1 and TRBJ2-1, reads EADIYQTPRYLVIGTGKKITLECSQTMGHDKMYWYQQDPGMELHLIHYSYGVNSTEKGDLSSESTVSRIRTEHFPLTLESARPSHTSQYLCASSDGQILRPEQFFGPGTRLTVL.

The genes are TRBV7-3 and TRBJ2-3; the D gene is possibly TRBD2 (6 bases). Germline assignment: CDR1 SGHTA and CDR2 FQGTGA. V shed 4 bases and J shed 4 bases, with 12 bases lying between them. This CDR3 region has 14 residues. CDR3 nucleotides: TGTGCCAGCAGCTCCCTGGGGGGAGCAGATACGCAGTATTTT. It translates to CASSSLGGADTQYF.

The chain carries TRBV4-3 and TRBJ2-7; D is possibly TRBD1 (5 bases). Trimming shortened V by 6 bases and J by 0 bases, and 12 bases separated the two germline ends. This CDR3 comprises 14 residues. CDR1 and CDR2 from the germline V gene are LGHNA and YSLEER. The DNA of the CDR3 is TGCGCCAGCAGTCAGACAGTTAACTCCTACGAGCAGTACTTC. Amino acid sequence: CASSQTVNSYEQYF.

Worth noting for this clonotype: This may stem from a read error, because a much larger clone lies one nucleotide away. V usage is TRBV7-2 and J usage is TRBJ2-1; the D gene is possibly TRBD1 (5 bases). CDR1 SGHTA and CDR2 FQGNSA come from the germline V gene. The CDR3 runs to 13 residues. Trimming removed 3 bases from V and 10 bases from J, with 13 bases in between. CDR3 protein: CASSLTDSYEQFF. The CDR3 DNA reads as TGTGCCAGCAGCTTGACCGACAGCTACGAGCAGTTCTTC.

The V call is TRBV7-2, the J call TRBJ1-2, with 7 bases lining up with TRBD1. The CDR3 length is 16 residues. With V trimmed by 1 base and J by 4 bases, 9 bases remained unmatched. Germline CDR1 reads SGHTA; CDR2 reads FQGNSA. CDR3 DNA: TGTGCCAGCAGCTTAGAGGGTACAGGGGTGCTCTATGGCTACACCTTC. Protein sequence: CASSLEGTGVLYGYTF.

The V gene is TRBV7-2, the J gene TRBJ1-6; D gene uncertain. Germline V gene sequence: CDR1 SGHTA, CDR2 FQGNSA. The V end lost 2 bases, the J end lost 4 bases, and 12 bases lay between the germline ends. This CDR3 is built from 16 residues. This CDR3 reads CASSLIGSSYNSPLHF. In DNA, the CDR3 is TGTGCCAGCAGCTTAATCGGAAGTTCGTATAATTCACCCCTCCACTTT.

This chain links TRBV7-9 with TRBJ1-1; D may be TRBD1 (6 bases). CDR3 length: 15 amino acids. V gave up 3 bases and J gave up 5 bases, with 16 bases separating them. CDR1 is SEHNR and CDR2 is FQNEAQ in the germline V gene (reference sequence). Here the CDR3 DNA reads TGTGCCAGCAGCTTTCTACGGGGGGCAGGAACTGAAGCTTTCTTT. Its translation is CASSFLRGAGTEAFF.

In the case of this clonotype: A much larger clone lies a single base off, so this may be a read error. The chain couples TRBV7-2 to TRBJ2-3; D gene uncertain. The CDR3 runs 12 residues. V lost 8 bases, J lost 1 base, and 7 bases lay in between. The germline CDR1 and CDR2 sequences are SGHTA and FQGNSA. In DNA form, the CDR3 reads TGTGCCAGCCGCTACCGCACAGATACGCAGTATTTT. Encoded protein: CASRYRTDTQYF. Supplemented by reference TRBV7-2 and TRBJ2-3, the full variable domain reads GAGVSQSPSNKVTEKGKDVELRCDPISGHTALYWYRQSLGQGLEFLIYFQGNSAPDKSGLPSDRFSAERTGGSVSTLTIQRTQQEDSAVYLCASRYRTDTQYFGPGTRLTVL.

The chain's CDR3 is CASSYRQGMGGELFF. The CDR3 bases are TGTGCCAGCAGCTACAGACAGGGGATGGGCGGGGAGCTGTTTTTT. The chain couples TRBV7-2 to TRBJ2-2; 8 nucleotides line up with TRBD1. CDR3 length equals 15 residues. The V segment lost 4 bases and the J segment 7 bases; nucleotides outside the gene matches: 8. Germline loops: CDR1 SGHTA, CDR2 FQGNSA.

This sequence joins TRBV12-3 or TRBV12-4 and TRBJ1-2; 7 bases line up with TRBD1. Germline trimming cut 7 bases from V and 4 bases from J; bases unmatched to any gene: 6. This CDR3 comprises 13 residues. As DNA, the CDR3 is TGTGCCAGCAATCGCGACAGGGTCTATGGCTACACCTTC. Encoded protein: CASNRDRVYGYTF.

The chain recombines TRBV20-1 with TRBJ2-7; 7 positions agree with TRBD1. V lost 8 bases to trimming and J lost 2 bases; unmatched junction nucleotides: 9. The germline CDR1 and CDR2 sequences are DFQATT and SNEGSKA (reference sequence). The CDR3 consists of 13 residues. CDR3 amino acids: CSTTGQVTYEQYF. The CDR3 DNA is TGCAGTACTACTGGACAGGTCACCTACGAGCAGTACTTC.

This clonotype was counted a single time. The chain is built from TRBV12-3 or TRBV12-4 and TRBJ2-7, with D possibly TRBD2 on 5 matching bases. The CDR3 runs to 17 residues. Trimming shortened V by 6 bases and J by 1 base, and 22 bases separated the two germline ends. CDR3 in DNA: TGTGCCAGCAGAAGGACTGGCGGAACCCACAATTCCTACGAGCAGTACTTC. It is translated as CASRRTGGTHNSYEQYF.

Concerning this clonotype: Its ends do not fully match the called genes, so a read error is possible. The rearrangement uses TRBV6-2 or TRBV6-3 and TRBJ2-5; D is perhaps TRBD2 (6 bases). CDR3 size: 14 residues. Germline V gene lookup returns CDR1 MNHEY and CDR2 SVGEGT. The CDR3 bases are TGTACCAGCAGTTACCGGGCGGGGTACAATGAGCAGTACTTC. This gives the protein CTSSYRAGYNEQYF.